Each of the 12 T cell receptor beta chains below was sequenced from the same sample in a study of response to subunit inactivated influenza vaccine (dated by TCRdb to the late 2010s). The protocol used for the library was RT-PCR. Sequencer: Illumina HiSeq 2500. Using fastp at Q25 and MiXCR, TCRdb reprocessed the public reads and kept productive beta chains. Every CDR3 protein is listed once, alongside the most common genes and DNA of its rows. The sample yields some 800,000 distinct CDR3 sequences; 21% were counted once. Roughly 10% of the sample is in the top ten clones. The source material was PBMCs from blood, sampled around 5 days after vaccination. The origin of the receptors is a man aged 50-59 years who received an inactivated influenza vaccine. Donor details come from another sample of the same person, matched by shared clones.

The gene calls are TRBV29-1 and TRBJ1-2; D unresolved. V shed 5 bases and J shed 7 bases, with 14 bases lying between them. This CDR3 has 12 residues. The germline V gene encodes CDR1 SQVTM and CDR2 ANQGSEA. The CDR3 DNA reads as TGCAGCGTTCGCGCGGATCTGGCTGGCTACACCTTC. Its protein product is CSVRADLAGYTF. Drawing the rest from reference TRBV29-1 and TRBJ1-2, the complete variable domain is SAVISQKPSRDICQRGTSLTIQCQVDSQVTMMFWYRQQPGQSLTLIATANQGSEATYESGFVIDKFPISRPNLTFSTLTVSNMSPEDSSIYLCSVRADLAGYTFGSGTRLTVV.

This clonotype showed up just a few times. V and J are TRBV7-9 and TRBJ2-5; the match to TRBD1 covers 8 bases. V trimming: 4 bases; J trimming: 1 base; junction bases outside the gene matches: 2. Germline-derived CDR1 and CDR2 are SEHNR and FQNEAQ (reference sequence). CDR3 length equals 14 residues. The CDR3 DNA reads TGTGCCAGCAGCTGGACAGGGTCCCAAGAGACCCAGTACTTC. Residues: CASSWTGSQETQYF.

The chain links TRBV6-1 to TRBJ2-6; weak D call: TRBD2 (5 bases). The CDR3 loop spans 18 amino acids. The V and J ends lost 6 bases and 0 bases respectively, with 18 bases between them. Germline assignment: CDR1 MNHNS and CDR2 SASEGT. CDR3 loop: CASRLLARTRSGANVLTF. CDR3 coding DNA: TGTGCCAGCAGACTTCTTGCAAGGACTCGCTCTGGGGCCAACGTCCTGACTTTC.

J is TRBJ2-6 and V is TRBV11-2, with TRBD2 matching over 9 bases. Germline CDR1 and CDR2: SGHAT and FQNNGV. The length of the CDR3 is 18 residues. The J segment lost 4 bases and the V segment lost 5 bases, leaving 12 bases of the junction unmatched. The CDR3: CASSPMRGGSAGANVLTF. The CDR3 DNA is TGTGCCAGCAGCCCCATGCGGGGGGGTTCGGCGGGGGCCAACGTCCTGACTTTC. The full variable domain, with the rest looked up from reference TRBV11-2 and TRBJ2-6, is EAGVAQSPRYKIIEKRQSVAFWCNPISGHATLYWYQQILGQGPKLLIQFQNNGVVDDSQLPKDRFSAERLKGVDSTLKIQPAKLEDSAVYLCASSPMRGGSAGANVLTFGAGSRLTVL.

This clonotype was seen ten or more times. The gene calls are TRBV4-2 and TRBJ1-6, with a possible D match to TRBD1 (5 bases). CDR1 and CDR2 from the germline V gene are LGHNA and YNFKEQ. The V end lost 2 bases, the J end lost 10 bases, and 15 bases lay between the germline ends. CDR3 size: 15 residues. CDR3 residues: CASSQRTLGTSPLHF. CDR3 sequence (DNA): TGTGCCAGCAGCCAAAGGACACTAGGAACCTCACCCCTCCACTTT.

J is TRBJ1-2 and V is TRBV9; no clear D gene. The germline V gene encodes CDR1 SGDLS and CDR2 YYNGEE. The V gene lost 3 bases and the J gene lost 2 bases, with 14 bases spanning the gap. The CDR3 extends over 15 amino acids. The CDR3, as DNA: TGTGCCAGCAGCGCGCCCCGAACCATCAACTATGGCTACACCTTC. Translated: CASSAPRTINYGYTF.

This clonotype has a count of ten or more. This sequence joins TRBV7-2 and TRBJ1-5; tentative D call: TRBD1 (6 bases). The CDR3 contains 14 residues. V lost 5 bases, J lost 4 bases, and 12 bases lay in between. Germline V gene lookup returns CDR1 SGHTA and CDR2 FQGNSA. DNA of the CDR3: TGTGCCAGCAGCGTTACAGGGCAGAATCAGCCCCAGCATTTT. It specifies CASSVTGQNQPQHF.

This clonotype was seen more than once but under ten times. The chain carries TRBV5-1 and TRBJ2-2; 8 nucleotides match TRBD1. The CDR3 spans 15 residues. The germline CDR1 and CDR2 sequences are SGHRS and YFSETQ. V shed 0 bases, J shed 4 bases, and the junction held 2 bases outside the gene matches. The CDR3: CASSLGQGTTGELFF. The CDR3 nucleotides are TGCGCCAGCAGCTTGGGACAGGGGACCACCGGGGAGCTGTTTTTT.

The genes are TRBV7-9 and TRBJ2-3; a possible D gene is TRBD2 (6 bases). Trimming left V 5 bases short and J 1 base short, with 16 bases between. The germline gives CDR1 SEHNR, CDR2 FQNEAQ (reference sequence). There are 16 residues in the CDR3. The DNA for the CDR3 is TGTGCCAGCAGCATCCCACGGGGCGGGGGCACAGATACGCAGTATTTT. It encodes CASSIPRGGGTDTQYF.

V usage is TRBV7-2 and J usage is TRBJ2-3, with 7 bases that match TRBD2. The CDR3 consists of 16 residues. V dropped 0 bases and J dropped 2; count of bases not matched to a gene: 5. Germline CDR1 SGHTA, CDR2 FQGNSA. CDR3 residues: CASSLAGRGFTDTQYF. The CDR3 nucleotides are TGTGCCAGCAGCTTAGCGGGGCGGGGGTTCACAGATACGCAGTATTTT.

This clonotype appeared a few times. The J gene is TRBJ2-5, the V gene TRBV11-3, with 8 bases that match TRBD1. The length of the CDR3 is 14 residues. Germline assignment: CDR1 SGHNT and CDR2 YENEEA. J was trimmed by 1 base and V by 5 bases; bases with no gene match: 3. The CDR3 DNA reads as TGTGCCAGCAGCAAAACAGGGGGCCAAGAGACCCAGTACTTC. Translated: CASSKTGGQETQYF.

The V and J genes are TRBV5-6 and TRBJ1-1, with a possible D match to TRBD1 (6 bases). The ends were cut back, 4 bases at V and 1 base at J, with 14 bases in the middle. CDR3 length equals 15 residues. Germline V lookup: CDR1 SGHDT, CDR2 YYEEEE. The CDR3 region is CASSPLRGENTEAFF. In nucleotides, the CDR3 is TGTGCCAGCAGCCCGCTGAGGGGGGAGAACACTGAAGCTTTCTTT.